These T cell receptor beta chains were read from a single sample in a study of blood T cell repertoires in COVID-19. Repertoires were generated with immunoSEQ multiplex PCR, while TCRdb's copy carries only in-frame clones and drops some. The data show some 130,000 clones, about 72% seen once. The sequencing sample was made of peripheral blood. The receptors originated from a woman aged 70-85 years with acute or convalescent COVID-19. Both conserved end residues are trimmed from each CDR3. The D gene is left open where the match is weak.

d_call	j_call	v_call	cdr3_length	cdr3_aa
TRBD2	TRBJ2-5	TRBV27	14	ASSLVPSGSFETQY
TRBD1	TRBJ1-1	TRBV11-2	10	ASSTGGGLAF
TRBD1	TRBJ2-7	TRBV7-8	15	ASSPQFWTGPPYEQY
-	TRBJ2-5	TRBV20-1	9	SATGLETQY
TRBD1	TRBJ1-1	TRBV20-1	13	SASPIGQGNTEAF
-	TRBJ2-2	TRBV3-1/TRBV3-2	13	ASSQDLKATGELF
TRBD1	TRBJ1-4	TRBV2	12	ASSLTGLGEKLF
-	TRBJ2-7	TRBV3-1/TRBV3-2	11	ASSPGRAYEQY
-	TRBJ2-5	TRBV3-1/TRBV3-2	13	ASSLLVDIQETQY
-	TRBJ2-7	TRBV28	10	ASNTGRGEVY
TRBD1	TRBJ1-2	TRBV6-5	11	ASRTGGAYGYT
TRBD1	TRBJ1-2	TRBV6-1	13	ASGEGTASRYGYT
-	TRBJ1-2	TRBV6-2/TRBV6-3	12	ASSRPPGAGGYT
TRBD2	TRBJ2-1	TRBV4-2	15	ASSPRAGAGGHNEQF
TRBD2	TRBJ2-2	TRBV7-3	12	ASAGLAGPGELF
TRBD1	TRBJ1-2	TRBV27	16	ASSLYSPDRGVGYGYT
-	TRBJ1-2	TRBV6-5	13	ASSYQQEGVGGYT
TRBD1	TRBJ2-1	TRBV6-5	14	ASSYSSGTGRNEQF
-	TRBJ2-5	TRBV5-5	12	ASSFGPVQETQY
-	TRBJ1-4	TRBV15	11	ATSSDIREKLF
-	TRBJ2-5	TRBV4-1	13	ASSHDGLKGETQY
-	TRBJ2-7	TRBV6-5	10	ASSRTTGEQY
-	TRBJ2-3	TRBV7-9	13	ASSLEDSVWDTQY
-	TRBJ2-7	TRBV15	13	ATSRDRSGMREQY
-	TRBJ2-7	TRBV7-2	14	ASSLVGRTVRYEQY
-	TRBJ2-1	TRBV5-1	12	ASSSALGAPLLF
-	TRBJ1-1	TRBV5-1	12	ASSLQSRNTEAF
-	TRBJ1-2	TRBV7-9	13	ASSRTQGLDYGYT
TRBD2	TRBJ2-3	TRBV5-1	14	ASSWGGEATTDTQY